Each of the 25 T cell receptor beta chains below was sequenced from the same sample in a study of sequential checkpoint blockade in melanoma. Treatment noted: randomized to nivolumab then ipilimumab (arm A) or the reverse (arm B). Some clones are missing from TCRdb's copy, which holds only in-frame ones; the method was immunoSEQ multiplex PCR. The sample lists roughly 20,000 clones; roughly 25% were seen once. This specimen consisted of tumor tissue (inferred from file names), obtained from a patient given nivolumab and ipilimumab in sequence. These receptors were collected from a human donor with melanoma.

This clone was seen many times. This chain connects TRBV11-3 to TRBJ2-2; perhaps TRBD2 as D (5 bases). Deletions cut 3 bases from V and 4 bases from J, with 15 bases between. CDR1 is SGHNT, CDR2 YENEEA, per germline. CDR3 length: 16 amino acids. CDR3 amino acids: CASSLEAGGPTGELFF. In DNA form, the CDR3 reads TGTGCCAGCAGCTTGGAGGCAGGCGGACCCACCGGGGAGCTGTTTTTT.

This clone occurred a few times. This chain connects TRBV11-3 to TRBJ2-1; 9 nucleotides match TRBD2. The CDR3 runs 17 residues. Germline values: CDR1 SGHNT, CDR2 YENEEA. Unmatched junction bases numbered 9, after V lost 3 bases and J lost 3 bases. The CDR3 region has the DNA TGTGCCAGCAGCTTGGGGGCAGGGACTAGCAGCTACAATGAGCAGTTCTTC. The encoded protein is CASSLGAGTSSYNEQFF.

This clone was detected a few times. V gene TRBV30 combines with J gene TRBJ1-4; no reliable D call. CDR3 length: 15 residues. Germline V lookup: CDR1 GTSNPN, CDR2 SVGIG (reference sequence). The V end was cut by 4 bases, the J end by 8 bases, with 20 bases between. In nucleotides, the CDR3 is TGTGCCTGGACCCAAGTGGGCAGGAAGAGGGAAAAACTGTTTTTT. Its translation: CAWTQVGRKREKLFF.

The CDR3 bases are TGTGCCAGCAGCTTACCGGGACTAGGTACGAACACCGGGGAGCTGTTTTTT. Protein sequence: CASSLPGLGTNTGELFF. V and J are TRBV11-3 and TRBJ2-2, with 8 bases identical to TRBD2. Trimming took 2 bases from V and 0 from J; bases not matched to a gene: 5. Per germline, CDR1 SGHNT and CDR2 YENEEA. This CDR3 is built from 17 residues.

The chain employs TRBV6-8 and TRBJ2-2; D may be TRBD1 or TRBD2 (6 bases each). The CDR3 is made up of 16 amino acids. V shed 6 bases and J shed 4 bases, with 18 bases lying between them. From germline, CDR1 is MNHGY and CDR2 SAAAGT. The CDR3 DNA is TGTGCCAGCAGCCGAATTCTTGGAGGGGGCACCGGGGAGCTGTTTTTT. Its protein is CASSRILGGGTGELFF.

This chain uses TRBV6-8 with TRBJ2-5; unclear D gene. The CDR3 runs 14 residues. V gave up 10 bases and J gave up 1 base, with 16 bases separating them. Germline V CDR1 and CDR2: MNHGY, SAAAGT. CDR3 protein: CATNAAGSQETQYF. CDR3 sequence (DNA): TGTGCCACTAATGCCGCCGGCAGCCAAGAGACCCAGTACTTC.

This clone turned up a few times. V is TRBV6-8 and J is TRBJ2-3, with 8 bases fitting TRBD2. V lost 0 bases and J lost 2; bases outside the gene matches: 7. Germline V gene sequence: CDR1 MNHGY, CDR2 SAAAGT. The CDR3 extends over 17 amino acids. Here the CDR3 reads CASSYSRAGANTDTQYF. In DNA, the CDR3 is TGTGCCAGCAGTTACTCCAGAGCGGGGGCGAACACAGATACGCAGTATTTT.

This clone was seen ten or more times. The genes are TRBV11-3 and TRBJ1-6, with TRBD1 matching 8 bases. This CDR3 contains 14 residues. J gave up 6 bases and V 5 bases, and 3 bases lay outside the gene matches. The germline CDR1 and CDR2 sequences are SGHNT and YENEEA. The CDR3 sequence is CASSQTGGNSPLHF. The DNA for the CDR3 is TGTGCCAGCAGCCAAACAGGGGGTAATTCACCCCTCCACTTT.

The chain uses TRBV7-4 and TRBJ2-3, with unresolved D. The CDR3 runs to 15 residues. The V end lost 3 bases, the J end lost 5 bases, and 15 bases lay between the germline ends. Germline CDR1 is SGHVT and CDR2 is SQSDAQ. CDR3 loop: CASSFYHNSVDTQYF. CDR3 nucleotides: TGTGCCAGCAGCTTTTATCATAACTCTGTAGATACGCAGTATTTT. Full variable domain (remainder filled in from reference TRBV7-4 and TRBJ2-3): GAGVSQSPRYKVAKRGRDVALRCDSISGHVTLYWYRQTLGQGSEVLTYSQSDAQRDKSGRPSGRFSAERPERSVSTLKIQRTEQGDSAVYLCASSFYHNSVDTQYFGPGTRLTVL.

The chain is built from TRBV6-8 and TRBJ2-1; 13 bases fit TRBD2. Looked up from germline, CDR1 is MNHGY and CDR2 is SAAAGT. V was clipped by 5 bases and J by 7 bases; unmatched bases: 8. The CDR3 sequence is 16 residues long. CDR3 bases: TGTGCCAGCAGTCCGAAGGGACTAGCGGGAAAGAATGAGCAGTTCTTC. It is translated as CASSPKGLAGKNEQFF.

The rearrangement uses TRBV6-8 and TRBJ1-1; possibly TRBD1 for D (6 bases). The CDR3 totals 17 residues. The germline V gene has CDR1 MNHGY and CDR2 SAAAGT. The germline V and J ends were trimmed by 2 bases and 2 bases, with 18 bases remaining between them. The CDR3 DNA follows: TGTGCCAGCAGTTACGGAATCACAGGGTTGGCAAACACTGAAGCTTTCTTT. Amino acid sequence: CASSYGITGLANTEAFF.

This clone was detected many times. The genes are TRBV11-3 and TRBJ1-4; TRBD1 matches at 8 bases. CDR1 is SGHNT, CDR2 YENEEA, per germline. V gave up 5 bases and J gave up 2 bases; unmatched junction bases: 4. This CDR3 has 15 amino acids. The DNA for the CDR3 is TGTGCCAGCAGCCTCGGGACAGGTACTAATGAAAAACTGTTTTTT. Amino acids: CASSLGTGTNEKLFF. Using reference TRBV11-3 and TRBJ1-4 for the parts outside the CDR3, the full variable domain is EAGVVQSPRYKIIEKKQPVAFWCNPISGHNTLYWYLQNLGQGPELLIRYENEEAVDDSQLPKDRFSAERLKGVDSTLKIQPAELGDSAVYLCASSLGTGTNEKLFFGSGTQLSVL.

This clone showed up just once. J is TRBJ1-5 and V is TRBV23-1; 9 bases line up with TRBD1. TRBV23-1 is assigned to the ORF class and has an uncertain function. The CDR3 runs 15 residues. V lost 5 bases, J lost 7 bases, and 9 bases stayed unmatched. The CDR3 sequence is CASSRTGAASQPQHF. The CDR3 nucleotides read TGCGCCAGCAGTAGGACAGGGGCGGCAAGCCAGCCCCAGCATTTT.

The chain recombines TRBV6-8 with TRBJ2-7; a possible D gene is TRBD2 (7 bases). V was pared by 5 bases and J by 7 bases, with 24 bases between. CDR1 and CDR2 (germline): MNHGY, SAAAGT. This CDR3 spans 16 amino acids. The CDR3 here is CASSVFRGAGVVEQYF. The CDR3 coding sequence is TGTGCCAGCAGTGTCTTCAGGGGTGCGGGAGTAGTAGAGCAGTACTTC.

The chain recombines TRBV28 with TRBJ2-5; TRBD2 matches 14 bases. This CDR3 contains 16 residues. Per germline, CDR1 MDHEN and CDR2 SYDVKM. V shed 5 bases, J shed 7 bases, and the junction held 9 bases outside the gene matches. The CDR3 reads CASSIPGLAGEVTQYF. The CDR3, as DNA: TGTGCCAGCAGTATCCCGGGACTAGCGGGAGAGGTGACCCAGTACTTC.

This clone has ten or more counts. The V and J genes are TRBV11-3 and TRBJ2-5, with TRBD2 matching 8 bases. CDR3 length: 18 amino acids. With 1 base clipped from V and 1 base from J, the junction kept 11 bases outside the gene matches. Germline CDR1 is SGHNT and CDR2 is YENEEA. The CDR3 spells CASSLVGFNAGGQETQYF. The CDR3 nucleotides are TGTGCCAGCAGCTTAGTTGGATTTAACGCGGGGGGCCAAGAGACCCAGTACTTC.

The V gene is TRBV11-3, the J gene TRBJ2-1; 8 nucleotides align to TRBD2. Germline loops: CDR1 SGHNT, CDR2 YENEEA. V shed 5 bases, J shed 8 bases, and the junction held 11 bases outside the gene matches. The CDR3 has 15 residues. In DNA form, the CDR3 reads TGTGCCAGCAGCCGGGGAGCGGGGGTGGTCGATGAGCAGTTCTTC. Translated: CASSRGAGVVDEQFF.

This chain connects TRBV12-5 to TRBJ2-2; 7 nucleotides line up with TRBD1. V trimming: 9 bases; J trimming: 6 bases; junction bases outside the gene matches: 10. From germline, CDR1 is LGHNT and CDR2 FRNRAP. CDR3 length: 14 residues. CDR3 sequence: CASRRGQSAGELFF. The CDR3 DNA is TGTGCTAGCCGAAGGGGACAGAGCGCCGGGGAGCTGTTTTTT.

The CDR3 here is CATSSSSPTGGSFVYGEQFF. The CDR3 coding sequence is TGTGCCACCAGCAGTTCTAGCCCGACTGGCGGGAGTTTTGTATATGGTGAGCAGTTCTTC. The V call is TRBV15, the J call TRBJ2-1, with 7 bases identical to TRBD2. CDR3 size: 20 residues. V was pared by 3 bases and J by 9 bases, with 26 bases of the junction left unmatched. Germline loops: CDR1 LNHNV, CDR2 YYDKDF (reference sequence).

Here the CDR3 reads CASSRQGVEGYTF. The CDR3 DNA sequence: TGTGCCAGCAGTCGACAGGGGGTAGAGGGCTACACCTTC. This rearrangement joins TRBV2 to TRBJ1-2, with 9 bases aligning to TRBD1. Trimming removed 5 bases from V and 8 bases from J; junction bases left unmatched: 6. Germline V gene data show CDR1 as SNHLY and CDR2 as FYNNEI. The CDR3 loop spans 13 amino acids.

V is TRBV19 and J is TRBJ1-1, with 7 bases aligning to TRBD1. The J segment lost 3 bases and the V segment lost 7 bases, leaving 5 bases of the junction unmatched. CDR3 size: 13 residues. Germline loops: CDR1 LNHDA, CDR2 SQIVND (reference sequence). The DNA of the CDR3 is TGTGCCAGTACCGACACAGGGGACACTGAAGCTTTCTTT. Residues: CASTDTGDTEAFF.

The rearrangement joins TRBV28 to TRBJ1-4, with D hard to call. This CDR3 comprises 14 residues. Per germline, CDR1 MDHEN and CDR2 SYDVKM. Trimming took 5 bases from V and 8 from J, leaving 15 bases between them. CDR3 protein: CASSQTGLGEKLFF. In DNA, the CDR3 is TGTGCCAGCAGTCAGACGGGCCTGGGAGAAAAACTGTTTTTT.

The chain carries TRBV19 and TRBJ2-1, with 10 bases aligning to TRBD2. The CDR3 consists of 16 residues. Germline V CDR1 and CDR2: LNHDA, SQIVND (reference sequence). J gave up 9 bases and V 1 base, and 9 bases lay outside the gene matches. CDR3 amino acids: CASSIVLSGRGSEQFF. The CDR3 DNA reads TGTGCCAGTAGTATAGTTTTGAGCGGGAGGGGGAGTGAGCAGTTCTTC. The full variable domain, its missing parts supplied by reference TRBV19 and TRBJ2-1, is DGGITQSPKYLFRKEGQNVTLSCEQNLNHDAMYWYRQDPGQGLRLIYYSQIVNDFQKGDIAEGYSVSREKKESFPLTVTSAQKNPTAFYLCASSIVLSGRGSEQFFGPGTRLTVL.

Written as DNA, the CDR3 is TGTGCCAGCAACGTCAGGAGGGGGGGCTACGAGCAGTACTTC. Translated, it gives CASNVRRGGYEQYF. This rearrangement joins TRBV28 to TRBJ2-7, with TRBD2 as a possible D gene (7 bases). With 7 bases removed from V and 3 bases from J, the gap between germline ends came to 16 bases. The CDR3 runs to 14 residues. Germline V gene data show CDR1 as MDHEN and CDR2 as SYDVKM. The full variable domain, rest sourced from reference TRBV28 and TRBJ2-7, is DVKVTQSSRYLVKRTGEKVFLECVQDMDHENMFWYRQDPGLGLRLIYFSYDVKMKEKGDIPEGYSVSREKKERFSLILESASTNQTSMYLCASNVRRGGYEQYFGPGTRLTVT.

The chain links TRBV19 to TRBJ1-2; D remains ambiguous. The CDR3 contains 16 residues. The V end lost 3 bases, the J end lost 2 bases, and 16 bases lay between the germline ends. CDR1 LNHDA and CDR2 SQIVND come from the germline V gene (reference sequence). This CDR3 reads CASSISFLDQNYGYTF. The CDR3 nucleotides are TGTGCCAGTAGTATCTCGTTTCTGGATCAAAACTATGGCTACACCTTC.